Following are 9 T cell receptor beta chains from one sample sequenced in a study of neurological immune-mediated disorders. TCRdb independently ran MiXCR on the 5' RACE reads; one entry per CDR3 protein. The sample carries more than 15,000 distinct CDR3 sequences, 13% to 15% recorded once. The sequenced sample consisted of CD4+ T cells from blood. These receptors came from a woman in her sixties with HTLV-1-associated myelopathy (HAM/TSP).

In this sample, this clonotype turned up many times. The chain couples TRBV20-1 to TRBJ1-2, with D maybe TRBD1 (6 bases). Germline V gives CDR1 DFQATT, CDR2 SNEGSKA (reference sequence). V was shortened by 3 bases and J by 2 bases, with 19 bases between the two germline ends. This CDR3 is built from 16 residues. DNA for the CDR3: TGCAGTGCTAGTTCGGGACAAACGGGAAGAAACTATGGCTACACCTTC. The encoded protein is CSASSGQTGRNYGYTF.

This clonotype was seen many times. The CDR3: CASSSTGVNTEAFF. DNA for the CDR3: TGTGCCAGCAGTTCGACAGGGGTGAACACTGAAGCTTTCTTT. The rearrangement uses TRBV28 and TRBJ1-1, with TRBD1 matching over 8 bases. Trimming at V came to 4 bases and at J to 0 bases, leaving 1 base not matched to a gene. Germline loops: CDR1 MDHEN, CDR2 SYDVKM. The CDR3 totals 14 residues. The full variable domain, in which reference TRBV28 and TRBJ1-1 provide the parts outside the CDR3, is DVKVTQSSRYLVKRTGEKVFLECVQDMDHENMFWYRQDPGLGLRLIYFSYDVKMKEKGDIPEGYSVSREKKERFSLILESASTNQTSMYLCASSSTGVNTEAFFGQGTRLTVV.

This clonotype occurred many times. CDR3 loop: CASSLTRETDTQYF. The CDR3 region has the DNA TGCGCCAGCAGCTTGACCCGGGAGACAGATACGCAGTATTTT. V and J are TRBV5-1 and TRBJ2-3; TRBD2 is a possible D gene (6 bases). CDR3 size: 14 residues. Per germline, CDR1 SGHRS and CDR2 YFSETQ. Trimming shortened V by 1 base and J by 3 bases, and 9 bases separated the two germline ends. Filled out from reference TRBV5-1 and TRBJ2-3, the complete variable domain reads KAGVTQTPRYLIKTRGQQVTLSCSPISGHRSVSWYQQTPGQGLQFLFEYFSETQRNKGNFPGRFSGRQFSNSRSEMNVSTLELGDSALYLCASSLTRETDTQYFGPGTRLTVL.

This clonotype is classed as medium-sized. In DNA form, the CDR3 reads TGCGCCAGCAGCTTGGTAACGGCCAGTAATGAAAAACTGTTTTTT. Translated: CASSLVTASNEKLFF. The rearrangement links TRBV5-1 to TRBJ1-4; D unclear. V was clipped by 0 bases and J by 4 bases, with 10 bases between them. Per the germline V gene, CDR1 is SGHRS and CDR2 is YFSETQ. This CDR3 comprises 15 residues.

This clonotype was counted many times. The rearrangement joins TRBV5-1 to TRBJ2-7, with 12 bases fitting TRBD2. After removal of 4 bases from V and 0 bases from J, the junction contained 11 bases not matched to a gene. The CDR3 length is 18 residues. Germline V CDR1 and CDR2: SGHRS, YFSETQ. The CDR3: CASSRALAGGSISYEQYF. Written as DNA, the CDR3 is TGCGCCAGCAGCAGAGCACTAGCGGGGGGCTCCATCTCCTACGAGCAGTACTTC. Based on the CDR3 plus reference TRBV5-1 and TRBJ2-7, the full variable domain is KAGVTQTPRYLIKTRGQQVTLSCSPISGHRSVSWYQQTPGQGLQFLFEYFSETQRNKGNFPGRFSGRQFSNSRSEMNVSTLELGDSALYLCASSRALAGGSISYEQYFGPGTRLTVT.

The chain joins TRBV12-3 or TRBV12-4 to TRBJ2-5, with 7 bases fitting TRBD2. This CDR3 is 16 amino acids long. The V gene end was trimmed by 2 bases and the J gene end by 0 bases; junction bases not matched to a gene: 6. For the CDR3, the DNA is TGTGCCAGCAGTTTAAAGTGGGGGGGGAACCAAGAGACCCAGTACTTC. It encodes CASSLKWGGNQETQYF.

This clonotype was counted many times. The CDR3 nucleotides are TGTGCCACCAGGGACAGTCTGAACACTGAAGCTTTCTTT. Translation gives CATRDSLNTEAFF. The chain is built from TRBV24-1 and TRBJ1-1, with D maybe TRBD1 (6 bases). In germline, CDR1 is KGHDR, CDR2 SFDVKD. The CDR3 covers 13 residues. The ends were cut back, 7 bases at V and 0 bases at J, with 8 bases in the middle.

At least ten counts were recorded for this clonotype. This chain connects TRBV5-1 to TRBJ1-1; D remains unclear. This CDR3 spans 13 amino acids. Germline V gene lookup returns CDR1 SGHRS and CDR2 YFSETQ. Trimming took off 0 bases at V and 2 bases at J, with 5 bases between the two ends. CDR3 nucleotides: TGCGCCAGCAGCTTGGACAGCAACACTGAAGCTTTCTTT. It encodes CASSLDSNTEAFF.

This clonotype was observed many times. The rearrangement joins TRBV29-1 to TRBJ1-2; D is possibly TRBD1 (6 bases). The V gene lost 7 bases and the J gene lost 14 bases, with 29 bases spanning the gap. The germline V gene encodes CDR1 SQVTM and CDR2 ANQGSEA. The CDR3 spans 14 residues. CDR3 protein: CSAYDNRGGGLWTF. Here the CDR3 DNA reads TGCAGCGCCTACGACAACCGGGGCGGGGGCCTGTGGACCTTC.